This T cell receptor (beta chain) was documented in a study of T cells after yellow fever vaccination. For the study at large: Low-cell-number fractions were prepared with SMART-Seq v4 Ultra Low Input. Study conclusions and caveats: Post-booster samples contained most primary-vaccination clones (approximately 95% CD4, roughly 88% CD8).

The germline V gene has CDR1 SGHTA and CDR2 FQGNSA. V lost 2 bases and J 0 bases, leaving 11 bases between the germline ends. This CDR3 spans 16 amino acids. TCR cDNA, made by 5'RACE template switching, carried an added universal primer site and UMIs. TCRdb re-derived calls from the 5' RACE reads in MiXCR, one entry per CDR3 protein. Here the sample spans 500,000 to 550,000 distinct CDR3 sequences, 21% being singletons. This clonotype occurred many times. Its antigen remains unidentified. This material consisted of PBMCs, taken about 20 days after the first yellow fever vaccination. The clonotype was recovered from a young man who received the YFV17D yellow fever vaccine. J is TRBJ2-1 and V is TRBV7-2, with a weak D call TRBD2 (6 bases). CDR3 protein: CASSLTWRGSYNEQFF. DNA of the CDR3: TGTGCCAGCAGCTTAACGTGGAGGGGCTCCTACAATGAGCAGTTCTTC.